The sequence of this TCR beta chain was determined in a study of blood T cell repertoires in COVID-19. As for the study in general: T cells, B-cell-depleted T cells, or PBMCs supplied cDNA or gDNA.

This CDR3 has 17 residues. Germline V gene lookup returns CDR1 SGHVS and CDR2 FQNEAQ. V shed 5 bases, J shed 5 bases, and the junction held 12 bases outside the gene matches. The assay was immunoSEQ multiplex PCR, and TCRdb's table has in-frame clones only and misses some. The sample yields hundreds of thousands of clones, roughly nine tenths seen once. The sample taken for sequencing was peripheral blood. V usage is TRBV7-8 and J usage is TRBJ2-5; 12 positions match TRBD2. This sequence was found in a woman aged 25 to 39 with COVID-19, enrolled during active disease. The CDR3 sequence: CASSQGLAGRRGETQYF. The DNA of the CDR3 is TGTGCCAGCAGCCAAGGACTAGCGGGGCGACGGGGGGAGACCCAGTACTTC.